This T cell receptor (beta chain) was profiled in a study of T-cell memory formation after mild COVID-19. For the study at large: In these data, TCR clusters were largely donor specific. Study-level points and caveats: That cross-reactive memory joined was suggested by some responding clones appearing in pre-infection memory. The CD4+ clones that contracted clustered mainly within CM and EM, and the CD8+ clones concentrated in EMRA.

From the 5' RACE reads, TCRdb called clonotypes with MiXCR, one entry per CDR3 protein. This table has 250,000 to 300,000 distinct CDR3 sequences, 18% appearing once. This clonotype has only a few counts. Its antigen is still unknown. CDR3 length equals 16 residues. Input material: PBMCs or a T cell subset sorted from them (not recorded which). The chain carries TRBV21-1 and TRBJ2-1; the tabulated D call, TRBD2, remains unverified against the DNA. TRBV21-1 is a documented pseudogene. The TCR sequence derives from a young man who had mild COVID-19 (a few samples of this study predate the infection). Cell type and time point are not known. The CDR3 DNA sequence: TGTGCCAGCAGCAAAGCACTAGCGGACCGTATGGATGAGCAGTTCTTC. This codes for CASSKALADRMDEQFF.